A selection of T cell receptor beta chains follows, all from one sample in a study of blood T cell repertoires in COVID-19. Profiling relied on immunoSEQ multiplex PCR, and the TCRdb table lists in-frame clones only, not all of them. The data show approximately 220,000 clones, 65% to 85% seen once. The sample comprised peripheral blood. The receptors originated from a woman at least 80 years old with acute or convalescent COVID-19. Each CDR3 is given with its conserved first and last residue. The D gene is left open where the match is weak. Clone size is shown for a subset of rows, as once, few, many or a class of expanded clone.

V	D	J	size	CDR3	DNA
TRBV19	NA	TRBJ1-5	NA	CASSIPRGNSYQPQHF	TGTGCCAGTAGTATCCCTAGAGGGAACTCCTATCAGCCCCAGCATTTT
TRBV28	TRBD2	TRBJ2-7	NA	CASSKTSSGSFYEQYF	TGTGCCAGCAGCAAAACTTCTAGCGGGAGCTTCTACGAGCAGTACTTC
TRBV6-5	NA	TRBJ1-5	NA	CASSYSYDQPQHF	TGTGCCAGCAGTTACTCGTATGATCAGCCCCAGCATTTT
TRBV19	TRBD2	TRBJ2-2	NA	CASIPSGRTGELFF	TGTGCCAGTATCCCCAGCGGGAGAACCGGGGAGCTGTTTTTT
TRBV21-1	NA	TRBJ2-2	NA	CASSNRQGISRSTGELFF	TGTGCCAGCAGCAACAGGCAGGGAATAAGCCGGAGCACCGGGGAGCTGTTTTTT
TRBV30	TRBD2	TRBJ2-7	NA	CAWSFSGGGPLAQYF	TGTGCCTGGAGCTTTAGCGGGGGGGGTCCTCTAGCGCAGTACTTC
TRBV3-1/TRBV3-2	NA	TRBJ2-7	medium-sized	CASSRTTGLHEQYF	TGTGCCAGCAGCCGGACCACGGGACTGCACGAGCAGTACTTC
TRBV19	TRBD1	TRBJ2-1	NA	CASRTGGGYEQFF	TGTGCCAGTAGGACAGGGGGTGGCTATGAGCAGTTCTTC
TRBV10-3	NA	TRBJ2-5	NA	CAISESQDGQETQYF	TGTGCCATCAGTGAGTCCCAGGATGGCCAAGAGACCCAGTACTTC
TRBV7-2	NA	TRBJ2-3	NA	CASSPPGSADTQYF	TGTGCCAGCAGCCCACCGGGTTCGGCAGATACGCAGTATTTT
TRBV18	NA	TRBJ2-5	NA	CASSPQVGGQETQYF	TGTGCCAGCTCACCACAGGTTGGCGGGCAAGAGACCCAGTACTTC
TRBV29-1	NA	TRBJ2-5	NA	CSVTGIQETQYF	TGCAGCGTTACAGGGATACAGGAGACCCAGTACTTC
TRBV9	NA	TRBJ1-2	NA	CASSVGTGGGYTF	TGTGCCAGCAGCGTAGGAACAGGTGGCGGCTACACCTTC
TRBV15	NA	TRBJ2-3	NA	CATSSGPRLSSDTQYF	TGTGCCACCAGCAGCGGACCGAGACTATCATCAGATACGCAGTATTTT
TRBV4-3	TRBD1	TRBJ2-4	NA	CASSQVFSRGIRGKNIQYF	TGCGCCAGCAGCCAAGTATTCAGCAGGGGGATTAGAGGCAAAAACATTCAGTACTTC
TRBV5-3	TRBD1	TRBJ1-2	NA	CARSLEGTGRHYGYTF	TGTGCCAGAAGCTTGGAAGGGACAGGGCGTCACTATGGCTACACCTTC
TRBV12-5	TRBD1	TRBJ1-4	NA	CASNRGNEKLFF	TGTGCTAGTAACAGGGGGAATGAAAAACTGTTTTTT
TRBV7-6	TRBD1	TRBJ1-2	NA	CASSLAGTGASYGYTF	TGTGCCAGCAGCTTAGCCGGGACAGGGGCTAGTTATGGCTACACCTTC
TRBV9	TRBD2	TRBJ2-5	NA	CASSFTSGALPEETQYF	TGTGCCAGCAGCTTCACTAGCGGGGCCCTTCCAGAGGAGACCCAGTACTTC
TRBV27	TRBD1	TRBJ1-5	NA	CASSSYPQGAAQPQHF	TGTGCCAGCAGTTCGTACCCTCAGGGGGCGGCTCAGCCCCAGCATTTT
TRBV7-9	NA	TRBJ1-1	NA	CASSLQQGPTEAFF	TGTGCCAGCAGCTTACAACAGGGACCCACTGAAGCTTTCTTT
TRBV27	NA	TRBJ2-4	NA	CASSSPGHSKNIQYF	TGTGCCAGCAGTTCGCCGGGACACTCCAAAAACATTCAGTACTTC
TRBV18	TRBD1	TRBJ1-2	NA	CASSPTGGGYGYTF	TGTGCCAGCTCACCCACAGGGGGAGGCTATGGCTACACCTTC
TRBV10-3	TRBD1	TRBJ2-3	NA	CATRDRAPDTQYF	TGTGCCACCCGGGACAGGGCCCCAGATACGCAGTATTTT
TRBV10-2	TRBD2	TRBJ2-3	NA	CASSVLAESTDTQYF	TGCGCCAGCAGTGTCCTAGCGGAAAGCACAGATACGCAGTATTTT
TRBV11-1	NA	TRBJ1-4	NA	CASSHGGMATNEKLFF	TGTGCCAGCAGCCATGGAGGAATGGCAACTAATGAAAAACTGTTTTTT
TRBV28	TRBD1	TRBJ1-2	NA	CASSSGGANYGYTF	TGTGCCAGCAGTTCAGGGGGAGCTAACTATGGCTACACCTTC
TRBV3-1/TRBV3-2	TRBD1	TRBJ1-2	NA	CASSQVGRGQGGYGYTF	TGTGCCAGCAGCCAAGTCGGCAGGGGGCAAGGGGGCTATGGCTACACCTTC
TRBV19	TRBD1	TRBJ1-1	NA	CASSIGTANTEAFF	TGTGCCAGTAGTATTGGGACAGCGAACACTGAAGCTTTCTTT
TRBV19	TRBD1	TRBJ1-3	NA	CASSLGTVSGNTIYF	TGTGCCAGTAGTCTCGGGACAGTGTCTGGAAACACCATATATTTT
TRBV19	NA	TRBJ1-1	NA	CAIKTRAGEAFF	TGTGCCATTAAAACTCGCGCCGGGGAAGCTTTCTTT
TRBV10-1	NA	TRBJ2-3	NA	CASSESSGTDTQYF	TGCGCCAGCAGTGAGTCCAGCGGCACAGATACGCAGTATTTT
TRBV30	TRBD1	TRBJ2-7	NA	CAFQRQGFSYEQYF	TGTGCCTTTCAACGACAGGGGTTCTCCTACGAGCAGTACTTC